This T cell receptor (beta chain) was sequenced in a study of cytomegalovirus exposure and HLA in healthy donors. Study-wide findings and caveats: In the approximately 120 validation repertoires, a later analysis found that first-cohort TCR clusters tended to co-occur. The CMV antigen specificity of a few CMV-associated chains was confirmed through in vitro analysis. Per published reports, the classifier diagnosed cytomegalovirus status with high specificity and sensitivity.

Germline V gene data show CDR1 as SGHAT and CDR2 as FQNNGV. The J segment lost 5 bases and the V segment lost 8 bases, leaving 10 bases of the junction unmatched. This CDR3 contains 15 residues. Repertoires were generated with immunoSEQ multiplex PCR, while TCRdb's copy carries only in-frame clones and drops some. The sample lists some 84,000 clones; approximately 90% were seen once. Details on this clone: What it binds is not known.

The sequence was collected from a man under 40 in good health and CMV-seronegative. Material: PBMCs. V is TRBV11-2 and J is TRBJ2-3, with TRBD2 identical over 10 bases. CDR3 region: CASGIAGGGVDTQYF. CDR3 sequence (DNA): TGTGCCAGCGGAATAGCGGGGGGCGGGGTAGATACGCAGTATTTT.